Listed below are T cell receptor beta chains from one sample, sequenced in a study of shared clonotypes between healthy human individuals. Generated by immunoSEQ multiplex PCR, the TCRdb table keeps only in-frame clones and is missing some. The sample yields some 1 million clones, 65% to 75% seen once. Sequencing was performed on memory CD4+ T cells sorted from blood. These receptor sequences come from a man aged 18 to 30 in good health. Both conserved end residues are part of each CDR3. The D gene is left open where the match is weak. The listing skips clone size in some rows; elsewhere it reads once, few, many or a size class.

TRBJ2-7	TRBV21-1	.	.	CASSKGKGSEQYF	TGTGCCAGCAGCAAAGGGAAGGGAAGCGAGCAGTACTTC
TRBJ2-7	TRBV27	.	TRBD1	CASSPGQGYEQYF	TGTGCCAGCAGTCCCGGACAGGGCTACGAGCAGTACTTC
TRBJ1-2	TRBV30	.	.	CAWSVKGGVSGYTF	TGTGCCTGGAGTGTAAAAGGGGGAGTGAGTGGCTACACCTTC
TRBJ1-5	TRBV30	.	TRBD1	CAWSVRGTGNDQPQHF	TGTGCCTGGAGTGTACGGGGGACAGGTAACGATCAGCCCCAGCATTTT
TRBJ1-3	TRBV14	few	.	CASSQVGGNTIYF	TGTGCCAGCAGCCAAGTGGGGGGAAACACCATATATTTT
TRBJ1-1	TRBV11-2	.	.	CASSFQAPNTEAFF	TGTGCCAGCAGCTTCCAGGCACCGAACACTGAAGCTTTCTTT
TRBJ2-1	TRBV6-5	.	.	CASSGKSDEQFF	TGTGCCAGCAGCGGGAAGTCGGATGAGCAGTTCTTC
TRBJ2-2	TRBV9	.	.	CASSVAGELFF	TGTGCCAGCAGCGTAGCCGGGGAGCTGTTTTTT
TRBJ2-3	TRBV9	.	.	CASSPGAGAADTQYF	TGTGCCAGCAGCCCAGGGGCGGGAGCGGCAGATACGCAGTATTTT
TRBJ1-2	TRBV30	.	TRBD1	CAWRQGIAGGYTF	TGTGCCTGGAGACAGGGGATCGCAGGAGGCTACACCTTC